Following are 15 T cell receptor beta chains from one sample sequenced in a study of regulatory T cells in long-lasting Graves disease. Indicated time point: newly diagnosed GD, antithyroid drugs for less than 3 months. Researchers made the TCR library from RNA that was extracted from PBMCs. Building of the TCR beta libraries involved iRepertoire HTBI primers and Arm-PCR of CDR3 regions. TCRdb re-called the multiplex PCR reads with MiXCR, one entry per CDR3 protein. The sample records about 360,000 distinct CDR3 sequences, 15% to 20% being singletons. These data were also reused for a study on T cells in Graves' hyperthyroidism and ophthalmopathy.

The sample was peripheral blood mononuclear cells (PBMCs), taken at new diagnosis, from a patient treated with antithyroid drugs. These receptor sequences come from a woman between 18 and 29 years old with Graves disease.

The chain combines TRBV9 with TRBJ1-5; tentative D call: TRBD1 (5 bases). Trimming removed 4 bases from V and 3 bases from J, with 17 bases in between. The CDR3 has 16 residues. The V gene's germline CDR1 is SGDLS and CDR2 YYNGEE. CDR3 in amino acids: CASSLGPGGHNQPQHF. The CDR3 region has the DNA TGTGCCAGCAGCCTAGGCCCGGGGGGTCACAATCAGCCCCAGCATTTT.

Many counts were recorded for this clonotype. Its ends do not fully match the called genes, so a read error is possible. The J gene is TRBJ1-1, the V gene TRBV4-1, with 8 bases identical to TRBD1. CDR1 and CDR2 (germline): MGHRA, YSYEKL. This CDR3 contains 15 residues. The CDR3 reads CASSQEQGVNTEAFF. The DNA of the CDR3 is TGTGCCAGCAGCCAAGAACAGGGGGTGAACACTGAAGCTTTCTTT.

This clonotype was seen a handful of times. A read error may explain this, as a much larger clone is one base away. The chain combines TRBV30 with TRBJ2-3; D gene unclear. The CDR3 runs to 12 residues. Germline CDR1 is GTSNPN and CDR2 is SVGIG (reference sequence). The CDR3 loop is CAWTPATDTRYF. DNA for the CDR3: TGTGCCTGGACCCCTGCCACAGATACGCGGTATTTT.

This clonotype was counted ten times or more. V usage is TRBV6-2 or TRBV6-3 and J usage is TRBJ2-3; D might be TRBD2 (6 bases). Trimming took off 8 bases at V and 0 bases at J, with 12 bases between the two ends. The CDR3 spans 14 residues. The germline CDR1 and CDR2 sequences are MNHEY and SVGEGT. The CDR3 DNA sequence: TGTGCCAGCCAAGGGAGGACAAGCACAGATACGCAGTATTTT. Amino acids: CASQGRTSTDTQYF.

This clonotype was seen at least ten times. The rearrangement links TRBV20-1 to TRBJ2-4; D remains ambiguous. The germline V gene encodes CDR1 DFQATT and CDR2 SNEGSKA (reference sequence). V lost 4 bases and J 5 bases, leaving 9 bases between the germline ends. The CDR3 totals 12 residues. CDR3 region: CSAKKTENIQYF. CDR3 sequence (DNA): TGCAGTGCTAAAAAGACGGAAAACATTCAGTACTTC.

This clonotype was detected ten times or more. This chain uses TRBV3-1 with TRBJ2-3; TRBD2 agrees at 8 bases. The germline V gene encodes CDR1 LGHDT and CDR2 YNNKEL (reference sequence). V was pared by 5 bases and J by 5 bases, with 9 bases of the junction left unmatched. The length of the CDR3 is 15 residues. CDR3 in DNA: TGTGCCAGCAGCTACTCGCGGGGGGCAAGAGATACGCAGTATTTT. Translated: CASSYSRGARDTQYF.

The chain links TRBV25-1 to TRBJ2-2, with no clear D. This CDR3 has 14 amino acids. In germline, CDR1 is MGHDK, CDR2 SYGVNS. The germline V and J ends were trimmed by 4 bases and 0 bases, with 6 bases remaining between them. The CDR3 DNA reads as TGTGCCAGCAGTGGATCACCGAACACCGGGGAGCTGTTTTTT. It translates to CASSGSPNTGELFF.

This clonotype has at least ten counts. The junction and the germline gene differ at one end; a read error may be behind it. The chain employs TRBV2 and TRBJ2-4, with 10 bases identical to TRBD1. This CDR3 is 12 amino acids long. Germline-derived CDR1 and CDR2 are SNHLY and FYNNEI. Here the CDR3 DNA reads TGTGCCAGCAGTGGGACAGGGGGTATTCCGTTCTTC. It yields the protein CASSGTGGIPFF.

This clonotype was seen ten or more times. The rearrangement uses TRBV2 and TRBJ2-1, with a tentative D call TRBD2 (6 bases). The V end was cut by 7 bases, the J end by 4 bases, with 11 bases between. Per germline, CDR1 SNHLY and CDR2 FYNNEI. This CDR3 contains 13 residues. CDR3 DNA sequence: TGTGCCAGCACCGGGACTCAGTACAATGAGCAGTTCTTC. It yields the protein CASTGTQYNEQFF.

This clonotype was seen ten or more times. The V gene is TRBV3-1, the J gene TRBJ1-3; D is unresolved. The V end was cut by 7 bases, the J end by 1 base, with 8 bases between. The length of the CDR3 is 13 residues. Germline CDR1 and CDR2: LGHDT and YNNKEL (reference sequence). CDR3 sequence (DNA): TGTGCCAGCAAGGCGGGGTCTGGAAACACCATATATTTT. Translation: CASKAGSGNTIYF.

The V call is TRBV3-1, the J call TRBJ2-7; 11 positions match TRBD2. The V gene end was trimmed by 2 bases and the J gene end by 3 bases; junction bases not matched to a gene: 0. The CDR3 sequence is 14 residues long. CDR1 LGHDT and CDR2 YNNKEL come from the germline V gene (reference sequence). This CDR3 reads CASSQLAGGYEQYF. CDR3 nucleotide sequence: TGTGCCAGCAGCCAACTAGCGGGGGGCTACGAGCAGTACTTC.

This clonotype turned up a few times. The CDR3 here is CASSPRVAGGGDTQYF. The CDR3 DNA follows: TGTGCCAGCAGCCCCAGGGTAGCGGGAGGGGGAGATACGCAGTATTTT. The chain couples TRBV9 to TRBJ2-3, with TRBD2 matching 11 bases. V lost 4 bases, J lost 5 bases, and 9 bases stayed unmatched. From germline, CDR1 is SGDLS and CDR2 YYNGEE. The CDR3 is made up of 16 amino acids.

This clonotype was detected many times. The chain has TRBV5-1 and TRBJ2-5; maybe TRBD1 (5 bases). The CDR3 has 13 amino acids. The V end was cut by 3 bases, the J end by 1 base, with 7 bases between. The germline gives CDR1 SGHRS, CDR2 YFSETQ. The CDR3 here is CASSSQGQETQYF. In DNA, the CDR3 is TGCGCCAGCAGCTCCCAGGGCCAAGAGACCCAGTACTTC.

Note on this clonotype: A read error may be the cause here, since a much bigger clone is one base away. No DNA is shown, since the ends of the CDR3 on it are uncertain; the CDR3 is the one TCRdb lists. The J gene is TRBJ2-7, the V gene TRBV20-1; the table's D call, TRBD2, has no DNA check behind it. The CDR3 has 14 residues if both end residues are counted. CDR1 is DFQATT, CDR2 SNEGSKA, per germline (reference sequence). The CDR3 spells CSARVGSGTYERYF.

This clonotype was recorded many times. The chain carries TRBV2 and TRBJ2-3, with 7 bases matching TRBD2. Germline V gives CDR1 SNHLY, CDR2 FYNNEI. This CDR3 comprises 15 residues. The V gene end was trimmed by 6 bases and the J gene end by 4 bases; junction bases not matched to a gene: 10. The CDR3 loop reads CASRALRGSADTQYF. The DNA for the CDR3 is TGTGCCAGCAGGGCCTTGCGGGGGAGCGCAGATACGCAGTATTTT.